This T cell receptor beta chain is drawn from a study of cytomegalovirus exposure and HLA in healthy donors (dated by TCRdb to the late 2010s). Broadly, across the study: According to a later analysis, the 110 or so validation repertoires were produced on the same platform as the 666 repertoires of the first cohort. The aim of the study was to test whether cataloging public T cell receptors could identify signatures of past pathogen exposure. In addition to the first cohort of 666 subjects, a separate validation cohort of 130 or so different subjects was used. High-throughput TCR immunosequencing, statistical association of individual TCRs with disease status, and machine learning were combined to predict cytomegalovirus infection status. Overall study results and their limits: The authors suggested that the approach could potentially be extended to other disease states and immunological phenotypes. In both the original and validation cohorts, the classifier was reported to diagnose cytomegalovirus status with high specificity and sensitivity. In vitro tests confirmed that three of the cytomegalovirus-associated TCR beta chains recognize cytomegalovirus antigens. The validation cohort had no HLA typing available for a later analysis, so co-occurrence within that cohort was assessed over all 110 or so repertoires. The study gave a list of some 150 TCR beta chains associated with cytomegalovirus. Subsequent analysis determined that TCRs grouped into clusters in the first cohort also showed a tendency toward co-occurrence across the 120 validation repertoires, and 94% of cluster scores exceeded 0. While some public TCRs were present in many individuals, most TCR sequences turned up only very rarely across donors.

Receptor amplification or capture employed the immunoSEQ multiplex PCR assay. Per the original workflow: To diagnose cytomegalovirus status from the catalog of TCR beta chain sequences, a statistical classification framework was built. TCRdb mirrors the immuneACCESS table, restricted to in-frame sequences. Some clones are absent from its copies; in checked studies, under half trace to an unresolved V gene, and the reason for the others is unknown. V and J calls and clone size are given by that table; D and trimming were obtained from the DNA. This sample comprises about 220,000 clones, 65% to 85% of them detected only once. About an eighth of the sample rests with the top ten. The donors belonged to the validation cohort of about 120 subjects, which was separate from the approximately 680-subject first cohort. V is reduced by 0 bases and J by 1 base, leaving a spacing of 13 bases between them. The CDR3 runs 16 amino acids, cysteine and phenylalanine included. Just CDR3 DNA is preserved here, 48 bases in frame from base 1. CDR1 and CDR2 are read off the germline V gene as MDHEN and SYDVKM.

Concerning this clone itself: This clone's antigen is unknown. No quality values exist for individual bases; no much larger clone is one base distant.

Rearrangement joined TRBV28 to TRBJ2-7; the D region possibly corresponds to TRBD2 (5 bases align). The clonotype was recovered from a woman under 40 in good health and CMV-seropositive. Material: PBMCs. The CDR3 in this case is CASSLWGSGTSYEQYF. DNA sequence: TGTGCCAGCAGTTTATGGGGGAGCGGAACATCCTACGAGCAGTACTTC.